One sample yielded the 6 T cell receptor beta chains listed below, sequenced in a study of cytomegalovirus exposure and HLA in healthy donors. Primers: 60 Vbeta forward and 13 Jbeta reverse. Produced via immunoSEQ multiplex PCR; TCRdb's table is partial and in-frame only. The repertoire holds about 88,000 clones, with roughly 71% as singletons. Source material: PBMCs. The receptors were sampled from a man in his fifties in good health and CMV-seronegative.

The genes are TRBV18 and TRBJ1-4, with D possibly TRBD1 on 6 matching bases. The CDR3 covers 16 residues. Trimming removed 2 bases at V and 3 bases at J, with 13 bases between. Germline V gene sequence: CDR1 KGHSH, CDR2 LQKENI. Here the CDR3 DNA reads TGTGCCAGCTCACCAAAAGGAGGGGGGGCTAATGAAAAACTGTTTTTT. The encoded protein is CASSPKGGGANEKLFF.

The chain uses TRBV18 and TRBJ2-7; 8 bases are a match to TRBD1. The CDR3 runs to 13 residues. The germline CDR1 and CDR2 sequences are KGHSH and LQKENI. The V segment lost 5 bases and the J segment 2 bases; nucleotides outside the gene matches: 2. The CDR3 DNA reads as TGTGCCAGCTCAGGGGACAGGCCCTACGAGCAGTACTTC. Translated, it gives CASSGDRPYEQYF.

The CDR3 region has the DNA TGTGCCAGTAGGCCCGAGACAGCCGACAATGAGCAGTTCTTC. Protein: CASRPETADNEQFF. The rearrangement links TRBV19 to TRBJ2-1; a weak D match, TRBD1 (5 bases). The ends were cut back, 6 bases at V and 5 bases at J, with 14 bases in the middle. Germline CDR1 and CDR2: LNHDA and SQIVND (reference sequence). This CDR3 region has 14 residues.

J is TRBJ1-2 and V is TRBV28, with 7 bases aligning to TRBD1. V dropped 6 bases and J dropped 5; count of bases not matched to a gene: 9. CDR3 length: 14 residues. Per the germline V gene, CDR1 is MDHEN and CDR2 is SYDVKM. In DNA form, the CDR3 reads TGTGCCAGCAGAAAAGCACAGGGGAGGTATGGCTACACCTTC. It encodes CASRKAQGRYGYTF.

For this clone: One end of the junction varies from germline; a read error may be responsible. The V gene is TRBV7-7, the J gene TRBJ2-5, with TRBD1 as a possible D gene (6 bases). This CDR3 comprises 14 residues. Germline assignment: CDR1 SSHAT and CDR2 FNYEAQ (reference sequence). CDR3 residues: CASRRTATQETQYF. The CDR3 nucleotides read TGTGCTAGCAGGCGGACAGCTACCCAAGAGACCCAGTACTTC.

The J gene is TRBJ1-4, the V gene TRBV29-1; D perhaps matches TRBD1 (6 bases). Trimming removed 4 bases at V and 5 bases at J, with 11 bases between. There are 13 residues in the CDR3. Germline V lookup: CDR1 SQVTM, CDR2 ANQGSEA. The CDR3 protein is CSVANTGNEKLFF. CDR3 coding DNA: TGCAGCGTTGCAAATACAGGGAATGAAAAACTGTTTTTT.